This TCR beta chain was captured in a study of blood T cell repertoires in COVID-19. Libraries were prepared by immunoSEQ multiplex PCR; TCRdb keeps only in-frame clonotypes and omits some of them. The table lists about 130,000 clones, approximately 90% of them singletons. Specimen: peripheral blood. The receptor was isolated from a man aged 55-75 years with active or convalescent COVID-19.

Here the CDR3 DNA reads TGTGCCAGCAGCGTAGATGCGGGGGTCCTCTTAGGGACCCAGTACTTC. It is translated as CASSVDAGVLLGTQYF. The genes are TRBV9 and TRBJ2-5; TRBD2 aligns across 7 bases. Per the germline V gene, CDR1 is SGDLS and CDR2 is YYNGEE. The V gene end was trimmed by 0 bases and the J gene end by 7 bases; junction bases not matched to a gene: 12. CDR3 length equals 16 residues.